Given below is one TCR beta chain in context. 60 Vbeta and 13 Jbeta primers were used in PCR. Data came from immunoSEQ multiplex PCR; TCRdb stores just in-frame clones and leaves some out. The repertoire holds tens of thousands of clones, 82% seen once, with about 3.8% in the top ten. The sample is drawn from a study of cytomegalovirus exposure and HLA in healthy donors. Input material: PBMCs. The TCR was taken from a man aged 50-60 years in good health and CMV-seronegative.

Here the CDR3 reads CASTLTGSHEQYF. CDR3 in DNA: TGTGCCAGCACCTTGACAGGGAGCCACGAGCAGTACTTC. The chain is built from TRBV6-6 and TRBJ2-7, with 7 bases identical to TRBD1. The CDR3 sequence is 13 residues long. J was trimmed by 5 bases and V by 7 bases; bases with no gene match: 8. CDR1 is MNHNY and CDR2 is SVGAGI in the germline V gene (reference sequence).